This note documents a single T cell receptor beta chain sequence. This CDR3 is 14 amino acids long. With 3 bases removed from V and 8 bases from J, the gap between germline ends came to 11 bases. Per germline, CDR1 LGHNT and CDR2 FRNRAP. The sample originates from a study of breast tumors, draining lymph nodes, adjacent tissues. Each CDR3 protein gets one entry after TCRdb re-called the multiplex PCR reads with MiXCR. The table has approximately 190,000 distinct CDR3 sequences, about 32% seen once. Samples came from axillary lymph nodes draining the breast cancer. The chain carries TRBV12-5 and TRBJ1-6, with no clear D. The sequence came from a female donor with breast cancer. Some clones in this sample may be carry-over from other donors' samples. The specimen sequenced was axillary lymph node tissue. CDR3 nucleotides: TGTGCTAGTGGTTTAAAGGGTGGGGATTCACCCCTCCACTTT. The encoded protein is CASGLKGGDSPLHF.